The present T cell receptor beta chain was sequenced within a study of Ad26.COV2.S vaccination and SARS-CoV-2 variants. About the study: Recipients of Ad26.COV2.S got it intramuscularly, once or twice 56 days apart. The study's findings and limits: Substantial response breadth was reportedly seen for spike-specific CD8+ and CD4+ T cells after vaccination. Comparable non-spike TCR breadth was observed in vaccine and placebo recipients.

Assay used: immunoSEQ multiplex PCR; TCRdb lists only in-frame clones, some missing. The table includes 450,000 to 550,000 clones, 89% detected once. The treatment here: about 20 received Ad26.COV2.S at low or high dose, single or two shots; several received placebo; per-sample allocation not given. On day 63 after the first injection, vaccine and placebo recipients gave samples. Turning to this clone: The antigen remains undetermined.

The germline gives CDR1 GTSNPN, CDR2 SVGIG (reference sequence). Trimming shortened V by 3 bases and J by 4 bases, and 9 bases separated the two germline ends. This CDR3 comprises 12 residues. Sequenced material: peripheral blood, taken in a trial of Ad26.COV2.S vaccine versus placebo. This receptor was obtained from a person aged 18-65 years who received the Ad26.COV2.S COVID-19 vaccine or a placebo. V is TRBV30 and J is TRBJ1-2, with unresolved D. The CDR3 sequence: CAWSLASYGYTF. CDR3 DNA: TGTGCCTGGAGCCTAGCTAGCTATGGCTACACCTTC.